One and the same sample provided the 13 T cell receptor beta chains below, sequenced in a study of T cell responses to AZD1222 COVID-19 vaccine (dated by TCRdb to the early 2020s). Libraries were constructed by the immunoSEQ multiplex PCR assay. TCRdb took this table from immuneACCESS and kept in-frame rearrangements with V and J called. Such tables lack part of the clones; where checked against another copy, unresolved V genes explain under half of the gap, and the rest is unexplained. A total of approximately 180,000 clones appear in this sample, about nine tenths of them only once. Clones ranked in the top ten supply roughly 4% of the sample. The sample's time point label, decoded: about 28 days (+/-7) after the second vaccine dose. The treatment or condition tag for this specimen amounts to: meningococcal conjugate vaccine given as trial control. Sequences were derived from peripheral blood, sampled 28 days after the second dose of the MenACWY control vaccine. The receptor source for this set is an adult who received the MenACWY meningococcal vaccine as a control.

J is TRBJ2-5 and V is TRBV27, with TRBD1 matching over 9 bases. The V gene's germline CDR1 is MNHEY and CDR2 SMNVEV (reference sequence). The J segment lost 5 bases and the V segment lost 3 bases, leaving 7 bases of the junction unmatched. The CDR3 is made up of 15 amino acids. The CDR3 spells CASSFRDRVGETQYF. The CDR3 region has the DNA TGTGCCAGCAGTTTCCGGGACAGGGTGGGGGAGACCCAGTACTTC.

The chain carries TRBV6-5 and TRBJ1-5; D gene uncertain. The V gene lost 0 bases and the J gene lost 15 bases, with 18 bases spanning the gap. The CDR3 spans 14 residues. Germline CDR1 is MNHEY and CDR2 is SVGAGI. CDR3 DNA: TGTGCCAGCAGTTACTCTTCCGAAGCCTTACCTGCGCATTTT. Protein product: CASSYSSEALPAHF.

In DNA form, the CDR3 reads TGCGCCAGCAGCCCGGAACCCCGATATAGCAATCAGCCCCAGCATTTT. Translated: CASSPEPRYSNQPQHF. V is TRBV5-1 and J is TRBJ1-5; D unclear. The V and J ends lost 4 bases and 0 bases respectively, with 14 bases between them. The CDR3 extends over 16 amino acids. Germline V gene data show CDR1 as SGHRS and CDR2 as YFSETQ.

Here the CDR3 reads CASSQDRGSTEAFF. DNA for the CDR3: TGTGCCAGCAGCCAGGACAGGGGTTCCACTGAAGCTTTCTTT. The V call is TRBV7-2, the J call TRBJ1-1, with TRBD1 matching over 9 bases. The CDR3 runs 14 residues. CDR1 is SGHTA and CDR2 is FQGNSA in the germline V gene. With V trimmed by 5 bases and J by 4 bases, 5 bases remained unmatched.

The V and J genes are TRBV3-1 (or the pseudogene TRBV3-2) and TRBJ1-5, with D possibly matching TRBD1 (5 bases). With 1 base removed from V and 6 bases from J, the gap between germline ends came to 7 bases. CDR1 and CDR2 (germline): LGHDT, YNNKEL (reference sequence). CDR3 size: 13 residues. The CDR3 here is CASSQARGQPQHF. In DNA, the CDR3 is TGTGCCAGCAGCCAAGCGAGGGGTCAGCCCCAGCATTTT.

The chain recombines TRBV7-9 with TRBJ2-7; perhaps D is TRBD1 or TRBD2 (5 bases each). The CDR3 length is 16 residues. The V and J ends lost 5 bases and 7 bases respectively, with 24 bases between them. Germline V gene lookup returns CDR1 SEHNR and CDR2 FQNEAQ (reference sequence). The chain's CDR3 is CASSLTGTVAAREQYF. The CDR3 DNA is TGTGCCAGCAGCCTCACCGGGACGGTGGCGGCGCGGGAGCAGTACTTC.

This chain's CDR3 is CASSDIQGATGSFF. The CDR3 DNA reads as TGTGCCAGCAGCGATATACAGGGGGCCACGGGCTCTTTCTTT. This sequence joins TRBV7-9 and TRBJ1-1; TRBD1 agrees at 9 bases. Germline CDR1 SEHNR, CDR2 FQNEAQ (reference sequence). This CDR3 is built from 14 residues. The ends lost 5 bases at V and 12 bases at J; junction bases unmatched: 13. Based on the CDR3 plus reference TRBV7-9 and TRBJ1-1, the full variable domain is DTGVSQNPRHKITKRGQNVTFRCDPISEHNRLYWYRQTLGQGPEFLTYFQNEAQLEKSRLLSDRFSAERPKGSFSTLEIQRTEQGDSAMYLCASSDIQGATGSFFGQGTRLTVV.

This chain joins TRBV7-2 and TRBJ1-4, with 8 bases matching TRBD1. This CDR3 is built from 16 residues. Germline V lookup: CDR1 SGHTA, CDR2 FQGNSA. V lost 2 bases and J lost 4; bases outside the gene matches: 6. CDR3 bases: TGTGCCAGCAGCTTATACCAGGGGGCAATTAATGAAAAACTGTTTTTT. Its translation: CASSLYQGAINEKLFF.

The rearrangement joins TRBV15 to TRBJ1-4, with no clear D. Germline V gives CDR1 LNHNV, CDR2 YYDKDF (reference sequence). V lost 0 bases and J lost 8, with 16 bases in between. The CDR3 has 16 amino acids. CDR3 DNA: TGTGCCACCAGCAGAGATCAACTAGCGGACGGGGAAAAACTGTTTTTT. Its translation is CATSRDQLADGEKLFF.

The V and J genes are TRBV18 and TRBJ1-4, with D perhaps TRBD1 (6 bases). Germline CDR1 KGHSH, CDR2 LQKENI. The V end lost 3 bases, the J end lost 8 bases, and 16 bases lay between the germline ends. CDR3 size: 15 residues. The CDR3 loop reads CASSPAGAGGEKLFF. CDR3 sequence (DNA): TGTGCCAGCTCACCGGCGGGGGCTGGCGGGGAAAAACTGTTTTTT.

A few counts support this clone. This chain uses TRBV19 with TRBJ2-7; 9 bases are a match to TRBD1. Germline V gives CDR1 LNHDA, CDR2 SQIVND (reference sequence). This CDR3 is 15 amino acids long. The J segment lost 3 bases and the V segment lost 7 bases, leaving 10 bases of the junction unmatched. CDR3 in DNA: TGTGCCAGTACCCCAACTAGGGACAGGGACTACGAGCAGTACTTC. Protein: CASTPTRDRDYEQYF. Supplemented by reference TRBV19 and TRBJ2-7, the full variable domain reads DGGITQSPKYLFRKEGQNVTLSCEQNLNHDAMYWYRQDPGQGLRLIYYSQIVNDFQKGDIAEGYSVSREKKESFPLTVTSAQKNPTAFYLCASTPTRDRDYEQYFGPGTRLTVT.

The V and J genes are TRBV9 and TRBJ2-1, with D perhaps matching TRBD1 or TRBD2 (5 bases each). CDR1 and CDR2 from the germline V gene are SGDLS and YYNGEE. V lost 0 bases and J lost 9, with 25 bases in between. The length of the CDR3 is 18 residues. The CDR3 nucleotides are TGTGCCAGCAGCGTAGCTATAGGGACGGGAAAGCCGGCGGTTGAGCAGTTCTTC. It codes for CASSVAIGTGKPAVEQFF.

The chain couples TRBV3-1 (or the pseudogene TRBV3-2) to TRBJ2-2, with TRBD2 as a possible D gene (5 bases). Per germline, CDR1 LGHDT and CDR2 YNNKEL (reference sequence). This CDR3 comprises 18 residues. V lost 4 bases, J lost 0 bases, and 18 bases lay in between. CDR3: CASSPDYEGFSNTGELFF. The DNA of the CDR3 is TGTGCCAGCAGCCCCGACTATGAGGGATTTTCGAACACCGGGGAGCTGTTTTTT.